A single sample gave rise to the 2 T cell receptor beta chains below, sequenced in a study of blood T cell repertoires in COVID-19. Some clones are missing from TCRdb's copy, which holds only in-frame ones; the method was immunoSEQ multiplex PCR. Of tens of thousands of clones detected, 88% appear once; the ten largest clones hold roughly an eighth. Sample: peripheral blood. The receptor set was obtained from a human donor with active COVID-19. The donor label of this sample is uncertain.

The chain couples TRBV19 to TRBJ2-3; 8 nucleotides line up with TRBD1. V trimming: 5 bases; J trimming: 2 bases; junction bases outside the gene matches: 6. The CDR3 runs to 15 residues. CDR1 LNHDA and CDR2 SQIVND come from the germline V gene (reference sequence). The DNA for the CDR3 is TGTGCCAGTAGTCTCGCGGACAGGGTCACAGATACGCAGTATTTT. It is translated as CASSLADRVTDTQYF.

This chain joins TRBV28 and TRBJ2-3; 8 bases align to TRBD2. The CDR3 consists of 16 residues. With 11 bases clipped from V and 4 bases from J, the junction kept 17 bases outside the gene matches. Germline V gene sequence: CDR1 MDHEN, CDR2 SYDVKM. DNA for the CDR3: TGTGCCGCATGGCGTCGGGGGGGGGCTCGAGCAGATACGCAGTATTTT. Protein product: CAAWRRGGARADTQYF.